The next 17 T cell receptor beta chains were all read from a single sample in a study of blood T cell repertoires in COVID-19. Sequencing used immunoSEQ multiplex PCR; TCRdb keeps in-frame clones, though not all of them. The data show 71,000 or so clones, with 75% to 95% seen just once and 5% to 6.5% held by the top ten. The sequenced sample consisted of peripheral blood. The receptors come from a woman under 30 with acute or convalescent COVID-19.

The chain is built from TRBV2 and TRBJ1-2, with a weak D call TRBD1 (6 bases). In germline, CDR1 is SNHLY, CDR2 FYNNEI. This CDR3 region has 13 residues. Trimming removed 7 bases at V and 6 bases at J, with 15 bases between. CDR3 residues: CASTTGMSDGYTF. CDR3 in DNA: TGTGCCAGCACTACAGGGATGTCAGATGGCTACACCTTC.

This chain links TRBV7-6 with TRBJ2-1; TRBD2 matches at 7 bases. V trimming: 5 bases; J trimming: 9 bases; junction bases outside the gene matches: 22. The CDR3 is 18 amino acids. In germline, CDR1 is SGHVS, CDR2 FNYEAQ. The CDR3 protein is CASSPTLGRTRSQGEQFF. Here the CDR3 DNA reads TGTGCCAGCAGCCCCACCCTTGGGAGGACTAGGAGCCAGGGTGAGCAGTTCTTC. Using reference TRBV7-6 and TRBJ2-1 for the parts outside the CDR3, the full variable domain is GAGVSQSPRYKVTKRGQDVALRCDPISGHVSLYWYRQALGQGPEFLTYFNYEAQQDKSGLPNDRFSAERPEGSISTLTIQRTEQRDSAMYRCASSPTLGRTRSQGEQFFGPGTRLTVL.

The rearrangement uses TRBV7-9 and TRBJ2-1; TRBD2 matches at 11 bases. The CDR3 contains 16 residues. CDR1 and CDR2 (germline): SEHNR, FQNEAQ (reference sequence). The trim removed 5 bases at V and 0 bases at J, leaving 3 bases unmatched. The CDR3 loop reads CASSALAGDSYNEQFF. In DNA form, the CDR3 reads TGTGCCAGCAGCGCACTAGCGGGGGACTCCTACAATGAGCAGTTCTTC.

The CDR3, as DNA: TGTGCCAGCAGCCAAATCGGACTAGCGGGAGATGAGCAGTTCTTC. Protein product: CASSQIGLAGDEQFF. The genes are TRBV7-2 and TRBJ2-1; 13 nucleotides match TRBD2. Germline V gives CDR1 SGHTA, CDR2 FQGNSA. Germline trimming cut 5 bases from V and 8 bases from J; bases unmatched to any gene: 6. CDR3 length: 15 amino acids.

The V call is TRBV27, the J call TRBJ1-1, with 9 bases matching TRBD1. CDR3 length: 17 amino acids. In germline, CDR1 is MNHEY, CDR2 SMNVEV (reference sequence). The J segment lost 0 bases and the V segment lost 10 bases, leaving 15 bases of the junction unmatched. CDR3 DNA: TGTGCCACCCTACTTACCGGGACAGGGAGCATGAACACTGAAGCTTTCTTT. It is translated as CATLLTGTGSMNTEAFF.

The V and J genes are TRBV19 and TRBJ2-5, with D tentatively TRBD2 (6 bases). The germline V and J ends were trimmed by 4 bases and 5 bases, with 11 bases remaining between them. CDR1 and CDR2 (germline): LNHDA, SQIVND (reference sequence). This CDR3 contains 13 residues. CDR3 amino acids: CASSSSRDETQYF. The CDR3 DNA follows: TGTGCCAGTAGTAGCTCGCGGGATGAGACCCAGTACTTC.

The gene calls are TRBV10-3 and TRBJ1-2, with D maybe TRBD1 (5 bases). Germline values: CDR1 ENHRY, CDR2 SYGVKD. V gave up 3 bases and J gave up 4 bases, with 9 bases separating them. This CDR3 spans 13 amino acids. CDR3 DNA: TGTGCCATCAGTGACAGGGTCATCTATGGCTACACCTTC. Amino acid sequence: CAISDRVIYGYTF.

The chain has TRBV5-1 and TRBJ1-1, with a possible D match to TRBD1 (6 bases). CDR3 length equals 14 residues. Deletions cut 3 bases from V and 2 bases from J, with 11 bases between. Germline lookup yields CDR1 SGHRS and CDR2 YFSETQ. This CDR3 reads CASSSGGQNTEAFF. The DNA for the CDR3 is TGCGCCAGCAGCTCCGGGGGGCAAAACACTGAAGCTTTCTTT.

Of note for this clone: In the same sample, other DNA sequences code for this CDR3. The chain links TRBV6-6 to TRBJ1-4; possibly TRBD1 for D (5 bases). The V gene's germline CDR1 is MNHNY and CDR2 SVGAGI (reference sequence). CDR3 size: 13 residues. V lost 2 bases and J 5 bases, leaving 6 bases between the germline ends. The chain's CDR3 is CASSYRGNEKLFF. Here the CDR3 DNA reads TGTGCCAGCAGTTACAGGGGAAATGAAAAACTGTTTTTT.

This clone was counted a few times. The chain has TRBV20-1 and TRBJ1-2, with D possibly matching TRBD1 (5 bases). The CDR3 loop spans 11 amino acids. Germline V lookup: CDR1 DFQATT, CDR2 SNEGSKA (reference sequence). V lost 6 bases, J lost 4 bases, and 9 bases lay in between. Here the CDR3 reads CSAVGAYGYTF. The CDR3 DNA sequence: TGCAGTGCGGTAGGGGCCTATGGCTACACCTTC.

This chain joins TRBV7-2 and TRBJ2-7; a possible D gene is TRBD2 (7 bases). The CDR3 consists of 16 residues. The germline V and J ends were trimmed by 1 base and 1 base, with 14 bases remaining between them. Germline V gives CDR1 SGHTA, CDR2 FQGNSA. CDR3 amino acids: CASSLVLQGLSYEQYF. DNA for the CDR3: TGTGCCAGCAGCTTAGTCCTACAGGGACTATCCTACGAGCAGTACTTC. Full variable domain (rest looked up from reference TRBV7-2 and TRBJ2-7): GAGVSQSPSNKVTEKGKDVELRCDPISGHTALYWYRQSLGQGLEFLIYFQGNSAPDKSGLPSDRFSAERTGGSVSTLTIQRTQQEDSAVYLCASSLVLQGLSYEQYFGPGTRLTVT.

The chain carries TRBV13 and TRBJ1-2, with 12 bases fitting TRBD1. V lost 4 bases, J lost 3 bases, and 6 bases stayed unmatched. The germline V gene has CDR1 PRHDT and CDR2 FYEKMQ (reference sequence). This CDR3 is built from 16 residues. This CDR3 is CASSSRDRGLYYGYTF. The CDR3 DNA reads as TGTGCCAGCAGCTCGCGGGACAGGGGGCTTTACTATGGCTACACCTTC.

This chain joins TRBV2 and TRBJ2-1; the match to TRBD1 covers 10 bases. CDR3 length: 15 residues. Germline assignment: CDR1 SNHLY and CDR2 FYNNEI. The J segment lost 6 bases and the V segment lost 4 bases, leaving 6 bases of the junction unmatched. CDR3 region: CASSVGTGALNEQFF. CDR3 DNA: TGTGCCAGCAGTGTGGGGACAGGGGCACTCAATGAGCAGTTCTTC.

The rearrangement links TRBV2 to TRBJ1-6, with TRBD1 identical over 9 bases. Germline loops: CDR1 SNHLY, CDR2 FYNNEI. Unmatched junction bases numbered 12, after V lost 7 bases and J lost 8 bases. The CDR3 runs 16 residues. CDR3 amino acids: CASTPIRGQGHSPLHF. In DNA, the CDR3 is TGTGCCAGCACCCCAATCAGGGGACAGGGACATTCACCCCTCCACTTT.

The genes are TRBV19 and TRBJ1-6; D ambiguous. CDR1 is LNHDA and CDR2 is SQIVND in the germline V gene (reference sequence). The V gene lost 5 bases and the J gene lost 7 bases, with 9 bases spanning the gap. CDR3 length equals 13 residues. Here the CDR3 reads CASSEEWNSPLHF. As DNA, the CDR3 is TGTGCCAGTAGTGAGGAGTGGAATTCACCCCTCCACTTT. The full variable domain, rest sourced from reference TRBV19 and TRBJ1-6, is DGGITQSPKYLFRKEGQNVTLSCEQNLNHDAMYWYRQDPGQGLRLIYYSQIVNDFQKGDIAEGYSVSREKKESFPLTVTSAQKNPTAFYLCASSEEWNSPLHFGNGTRLTVT.

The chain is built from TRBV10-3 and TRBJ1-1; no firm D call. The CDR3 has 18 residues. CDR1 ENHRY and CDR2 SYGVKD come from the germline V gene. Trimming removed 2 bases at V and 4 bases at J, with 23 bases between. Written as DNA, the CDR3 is TGTGCCATCAGTGAGCCCCCTCTGGGTCCAACTGGCGGCACTGAAGCTTTCTTT. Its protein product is CAISEPPLGPTGGTEAFF.

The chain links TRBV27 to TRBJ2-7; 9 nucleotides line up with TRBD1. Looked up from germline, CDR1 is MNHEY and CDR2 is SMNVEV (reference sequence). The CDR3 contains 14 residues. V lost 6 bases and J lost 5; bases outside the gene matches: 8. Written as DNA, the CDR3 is TGTGCCAGCAGCCAACAGGGGGCTACCCACGAGCAGTACTTC. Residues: CASSQQGATHEQYF.